Detailed here is one T cell receptor beta chain. The antigen remains unidentified. The CDR3 spans 16 residues. Germline values: CDR1 SGHNT, CDR2 YYREEE (reference sequence). V lost 5 bases, J lost 3 bases, and 20 bases lay in between. TCRdb used MiXCR to reprocess the reads, holding one entry per CDR3 protein. The sample carries some 120,000 distinct CDR3 sequences, 32% recorded once. The data belong to a study of T cell repertoires in cytomegalovirus infection. Study-level background: A matching HLA type, together with CMV infection, was signaled by public TCR beta signatures. The study's findings and limits: Dominating the ex vivo response were TCR beta clonotypes that were CMV-specific and HLA-C-restricted.

The source was CD8+ T cells from cultured PBMCs, collected from culture after CMV antigen stimulation. This sequence was found in a human donor in good health (CMV status not recorded). Some clones in this sample may be carry-over from other donors' samples. J is TRBJ1-2 and V is TRBV5-4, with D tentatively TRBD1 (6 bases). The CDR3 region has the DNA TGTGCCAGCAGTGATAGAACAGGGCCCGCTTACTATGGCTACACCTTC. It yields the protein CASSDRTGPAYYGYTF.